These 27 T cell receptor beta chains share one sample of origin, sequenced in a study of T cell responses to AZD1222 COVID-19 vaccine. Assay used: immunoSEQ multiplex PCR; TCRdb lists only in-frame clones, some missing. The table has some 150,000 clones, 92% seen once. This material consisted of peripheral blood, taken 28 days after the second AZD1222 dose. The receptors originated from an adult who received the AZD1222 COVID-19 vaccine.

The J gene is TRBJ2-7, the V gene TRBV27, with a tentative D call TRBD1 (5 bases). Germline V gene sequence: CDR1 MNHEY, CDR2 SMNVEV (reference sequence). V was trimmed by 5 bases and J by 4 bases, leaving 6 bases between them. The CDR3 extends over 11 amino acids. CDR3 sequence reads: CASSRGYEQYF. The CDR3 nucleotides are TGTGCCAGCAGTAGGGGATACGAGCAGTACTTC.

The chain joins TRBV27 to TRBJ1-4; TRBD1 is a possible D gene (6 bases). Trimming removed 5 bases at V and 7 bases at J, with 17 bases between. The germline CDR1 and CDR2 sequences are MNHEY and SMNVEV (reference sequence). This CDR3 contains 15 residues. DNA of the CDR3: TGTGCCAGCAGTACTAGTTGGGGGCGCGGTGAAAAACTGTTTTTT. Translated: CASSTSWGRGEKLFF.

The CDR3 DNA reads as TGTGCCTGGAGTGAGGACAGGATGAGGGAGCAGTACTTC. Residues: CAWSEDRMREQYF. The rearrangement joins TRBV30 to TRBJ2-7; 7 nucleotides agree with TRBD1. V was pared by 1 base and J by 7 bases, with 7 bases of the junction left unmatched. CDR1 GTSNPN and CDR2 SVGIG come from the germline V gene (reference sequence). The CDR3 runs to 13 residues.

The V gene is TRBV19, the J gene TRBJ1-5, with a tentative D call TRBD1 (5 bases). Germline CDR1 is LNHDA and CDR2 is SQIVND (reference sequence). The V gene lost 10 bases and the J gene lost 0 bases, with 16 bases spanning the gap. CDR3 length: 15 amino acids. In nucleotides, the CDR3 is TGTGCCACTCGCACCTCAGGGTCTAGCAATCAGCCCCAGCATTTT. The encoded protein is CATRTSGSSNQPQHF.

This clone was recorded once. This chain links TRBV30 with TRBJ1-5, with D tentatively TRBD1 (5 bases). There are 13 residues in the CDR3. Between the trimmed V and J ends, which lost 4 bases and 7 bases, there was a span of 14 bases. Germline CDR1 and CDR2: GTSNPN and SVGIG (reference sequence). The DNA of the CDR3 is TGTGCCTGGATGGGGCCGGGCGGCCAGCCCCAGCATTTT. The encoded protein is CAWMGPGGQPQHF. Based on the CDR3 plus reference TRBV30 and TRBJ1-5, the full variable domain is SQTIHQWPATLVQPVGSPLSLECTVEGTSNPNLYWYRQAAGRGLQLLFYSVGIGQISSEVPQNLSASRPQDRQFILSSKKLLLSDSGFYLCAWMGPGGQPQHFGDGTRLSIL.

The chain is built from TRBV12-5 and TRBJ1-1, with TRBD1 matching over 8 bases. Germline V gene lookup returns CDR1 LGHNT and CDR2 FRNRAP. V lost 6 bases and J lost 4; bases outside the gene matches: 7. The CDR3 is 14 residues long. CDR3 residues: CASGPRTGLTEAFF. In nucleotides, the CDR3 is TGTGCTAGTGGGCCACGGACAGGGCTCACTGAAGCTTTCTTT.

This chain connects TRBV4-1 to TRBJ2-7, with D maybe TRBD1 (5 bases). The germline V and J ends were trimmed by 4 bases and 4 bases, with 11 bases remaining between them. Germline V lookup: CDR1 MGHRA, CDR2 YSYEKL. This CDR3 region has 13 residues. The CDR3: CASSPQGRYEQYF. The CDR3 coding sequence is TGCGCCAGCAGCCCGCAGGGAAGGTACGAGCAGTACTTC.

This chain connects TRBV9 to TRBJ2-7, with 7 bases aligning to TRBD1. The junction had 7 bases not matched to a gene; V was cut back by 0 bases and J by 4 bases. The germline V gene has CDR1 SGDLS and CDR2 YYNGEE. The CDR3 covers 15 residues. The CDR3 DNA reads as TGTGCCAGCAGCGTAGAAGGACAGGCGATATACGAGCAGTACTTC. It translates to CASSVEGQAIYEQYF.

This clone came up a few times. The V and J genes are TRBV7-6 and TRBJ2-2, with D perhaps TRBD2 (5 bases). V lost 0 bases and J 6 bases, leaving 20 bases between the germline ends. The CDR3 runs to 18 residues. In germline, CDR1 is SGHVS, CDR2 FNYEAQ. CDR3 sequence: CASSLAIADSSWAGELFF. The CDR3 DNA reads TGTGCCAGCAGCTTAGCGATCGCGGACTCCTCTTGGGCCGGGGAGCTGTTTTTT.

V and J are TRBV27 and TRBJ1-5; D remains unclear. V was cut by 0 bases and J by 4 bases, with 10 bases left in between. The CDR3 extends over 15 amino acids. Germline assignment: CDR1 MNHEY and CDR2 SMNVEV (reference sequence). The CDR3 here is CASSLSRQRNQPQHF. CDR3 sequence (DNA): TGTGCCAGCAGTTTATCCAGACAACGAAATCAGCCCCAGCATTTT.

The J gene is TRBJ2-1, the V gene TRBV7-3; 13 positions agree with TRBD2. The CDR3 totals 17 residues. V was clipped by 4 bases and J by 6 bases; unmatched bases: 9. Germline values: CDR1 SGHTA, CDR2 FQGTGA. The CDR3 protein is CASSSHGLAGASNEQFF. The CDR3 coding sequence is TGTGCCAGCAGCTCACATGGACTAGCGGGAGCCAGCAATGAGCAGTTCTTC. The full variable domain, its missing parts supplied by reference TRBV7-3 and TRBJ2-1, is GAGVSQTPSNKVTEKGKYVELRCDPISGHTALYWYRQSLGQGPEFLIYFQGTGAADDSGLPNDRFFAVRPEGSVSTLKIQRTERGDSAVYLCASSSHGLAGASNEQFFGPGTRLTVL.

The chain links TRBV27 to TRBJ2-2; D is ambiguous. This CDR3 contains 13 residues. V gave up 8 bases and J gave up 4 bases, with 11 bases separating them. Germline V gene sequence: CDR1 MNHEY, CDR2 SMNVEV (reference sequence). The CDR3 DNA sequence: TGTGCCAGCCGAATGTCGACCACCGGGGAGCTGTTTTTT. Encoded protein: CASRMSTTGELFF.

The chain recombines TRBV7-8 with TRBJ2-1; TRBD2 agrees at 7 bases. With 0 bases clipped from V and 5 bases from J, the junction kept 7 bases outside the gene matches. The CDR3 is 16 amino acids. Per germline, CDR1 SGHVS and CDR2 FQNEAQ. CDR3 region: CASSLASSGVHNEQFF. The CDR3 DNA is TGTGCCAGCAGCTTAGCGTCTAGCGGAGTTCACAATGAGCAGTTCTTC.

CDR3 amino acids: CASTITANTEAFF. DNA for the CDR3: TGTGCCAGCACCATAACAGCGAACACTGAAGCTTTCTTT. The chain joins TRBV21-1 to TRBJ1-1; the table's D call, TRBD1, has no DNA check behind it. TRBV21-1 is a pseudogene locus. This CDR3 spans 13 amino acids.

The J gene is TRBJ1-4, the V gene TRBV5-1, with D maybe TRBD1 (6 bases). V dropped 0 bases and J dropped 5 bases, with 11 bases sitting between them. Germline assignment: CDR1 SGHRS and CDR2 YFSETQ. The CDR3 consists of 15 residues. The CDR3 loop is CASSLDGGANEKLFF. CDR3 sequence (DNA): TGCGCCAGCAGCTTGGACGGGGGCGCCAATGAAAAACTGTTTTTT.

CDR3 bases: TGTGCCACCAGTGCCCCGGGATTCTCCGAGCAGTACTTC. This translates into CATSAPGFSEQYF. This sequence joins TRBV24-1 and TRBJ2-7, with D possibly being TRBD2 (5 bases). Deletions cut 5 bases from V and 6 bases from J, with 13 bases between. Germline CDR1 reads KGHDR; CDR2 reads SFDVKD. This CDR3 contains 13 residues.

This chain links TRBV5-1 with TRBJ2-7; D unclear. The CDR3 is made up of 12 amino acids. Between the trimmed V and J ends, which lost 4 bases and 6 bases, there was a span of 11 bases. Germline CDR1 is SGHRS and CDR2 is YFSETQ. CDR3 region: CASSTGHGEQYF. The CDR3 nucleotides are TGCGCCAGCAGCACCGGCCATGGCGAGCAGTACTTC.

The rearrangement joins TRBV5-1 to TRBJ1-2; 9 positions agree with TRBD1. J gave up 4 bases and V 4 bases, and 8 bases lay outside the gene matches. The CDR3 contains 15 residues. Germline V CDR1 and CDR2: SGHRS, YFSETQ. The CDR3: CASSPTGQGIYGYTF. The DNA for the CDR3 is TGCGCCAGCAGCCCTACGGGACAGGGAATCTATGGCTACACCTTC. The full variable domain, in which reference TRBV5-1 and TRBJ1-2 provide the parts outside the CDR3, is KAGVTQTPRYLIKTRGQQVTLSCSPISGHRSVSWYQQTPGQGLQFLFEYFSETQRNKGNFPGRFSGRQFSNSRSEMNVSTLELGDSALYLCASSPTGQGIYGYTFGSGTRLTVV.

This chain connects TRBV6-2 or TRBV6-3 to TRBJ2-3, with 9 bases matching TRBD1. CDR3 length: 17 residues. With V trimmed by 0 bases and J by 4 bases, 8 bases remained unmatched. CDR1 MNHEY and CDR2 SVGEGT come from the germline V gene. This chain's CDR3 is CASSYSTGGRGPDTQYF. CDR3 DNA sequence: TGTGCCAGCAGTTACTCGACAGGGGGAAGAGGTCCAGATACGCAGTATTTT.

The chain recombines TRBV5-1 with TRBJ2-5; D is undetermined. Germline CDR1 is SGHRS and CDR2 is YFSETQ. There are 14 residues in the CDR3. V lost 1 base and J lost 1, with 8 bases in between. The CDR3, as DNA: TGCGCCAGCAGCTTGAGTCTCACCCAAGAGACCCAGTACTTC. As protein: CASSLSLTQETQYF.

The chain recombines TRBV2 with TRBJ1-5; D remains ambiguous. Germline V CDR1 and CDR2: SNHLY, FYNNEI. This CDR3 is 15 amino acids long. V dropped 4 bases and J dropped 5 bases, with 15 bases sitting between them. The chain's CDR3 is CASSGEGGADQPQHF. The CDR3 region has the DNA TGTGCCAGCAGTGGGGAAGGAGGCGCCGATCAGCCCCAGCATTTT.

V and J are TRBV6-6 and TRBJ1-5; perhaps TRBD1 as D (6 bases). Germline loops: CDR1 MNHNY, CDR2 SVGAGI (reference sequence). The CDR3 contains 14 residues. Between the trimmed V and J ends, which lost 6 bases and 4 bases, there was a span of 13 bases. In DNA, the CDR3 is TGTGCCAGCAGACGGGGGGCGTTGAATCAGCCCCAGCATTTT. As protein: CASRRGALNQPQHF.

This chain links TRBV15 with TRBJ2-5; weak D call: TRBD2 (6 bases). Per the germline V gene, CDR1 is LNHNV and CDR2 is YYDKDF (reference sequence). V lost 0 bases, J lost 5 bases, and 10 bases lay in between. The CDR3 covers 14 residues. DNA for the CDR3: TGTGCCACCAGCAGAGATTTGGGGAGGGAGACCCAGTACTTC. This translates into CATSRDLGRETQYF.

The chain combines TRBV11-2 with TRBJ2-7; 14 bases map to TRBD2. CDR1 is SGHAT and CDR2 is FQNNGV in the germline V gene. With V trimmed by 5 bases and J by 2 bases, 2 bases remained unmatched. CDR3 length: 15 residues. This CDR3 is CASSQGLAGAYEQYF. CDR3 nucleotide sequence: TGTGCCAGCAGCCAGGGACTAGCGGGAGCCTACGAGCAGTACTTC. The full variable domain, completed using reference TRBV11-2 and TRBJ2-7, is EAGVAQSPRYKIIEKRQSVAFWCNPISGHATLYWYQQILGQGPKLLIQFQNNGVVDDSQLPKDRFSAERLKGVDSTLKIQPAKLEDSAVYLCASSQGLAGAYEQYFGPGTRLTVT.

The CDR3: CASSNPRSEETQYF. The CDR3 bases are TGTGCCAGCAGTAACCCTAGGTCGGAGGAGACCCAGTACTTC. The gene calls are TRBV28 and TRBJ2-5; D gene unclear. V was shortened by 5 bases and J by 5 bases, with 15 bases between the two germline ends. Germline lookup yields CDR1 MDHEN and CDR2 SYDVKM. This CDR3 has 14 amino acids. The full variable domain, in which reference TRBV28 and TRBJ2-5 provide the parts outside the CDR3, is DVKVTQSSRYLVKRTGEKVFLECVQDMDHENMFWYRQDPGLGLRLIYFSYDVKMKEKGDIPEGYSVSREKKERFSLILESASTNQTSMYLCASSNPRSEETQYFGPGTRLLVL.

The chain carries TRBV29-1 and TRBJ2-6; a weak D match, TRBD2 (6 bases). The CDR3 runs to 17 residues. With 4 bases removed from V and 0 bases from J, the gap between germline ends came to 16 bases. CDR1 is SQVTM and CDR2 is ANQGSEA in the germline V gene. This CDR3 is CSVGGTAEFSGANVLTF. The CDR3 DNA reads TGCAGCGTTGGCGGGACGGCGGAATTCTCTGGGGCCAACGTCCTGACTTTC.

Only one count was recorded for this clone. This chain joins TRBV5-1 and TRBJ1-4; TRBD1 is a possible D gene (5 bases). This CDR3 contains 14 residues. The V gene lost 0 bases and the J gene lost 7 bases, with 10 bases spanning the gap. The germline CDR1 and CDR2 sequences are SGHRS and YFSETQ. Here the CDR3 DNA reads TGCGCCAGCAGCTTGGTCGGGACGGCTGAAAAACTGTTTTTT. Translated, it gives CASSLVGTAEKLFF. The whole variable domain, filled in from reference TRBV5-1 and TRBJ1-4, reads KAGVTQTPRYLIKTRGQQVTLSCSPISGHRSVSWYQQTPGQGLQFLFEYFSETQRNKGNFPGRFSGRQFSNSRSEMNVSTLELGDSALYLCASSLVGTAEKLFFGSGTQLSVL.